The present TCR beta chain was sequenced within a study of T-cell reconstitution after alpha-beta-depleted transplantation in children. Findings of the study overall: Surviving recipient T cells and thymic progenitors produced the high day-60 TCRbeta diversity seen in some patients. Most T-cell counts and diversity one year after the transplant came from T cells that were newly produced. Several hundred expanded graft clones reportedly were the source of alpha-beta T cells about two months after transplant.

It was with unique molecular identifiers that the TCRbeta library was prepared. TCRdb recomputed calls from the PCR reads with MiXCR, one row per CDR3 protein. This sample carries hundreds of thousands of distinct CDR3 sequences, roughly a tenth of them seen once, and the ten largest clones take 28%. This clonotype was counted at least ten times. Its antigen is as yet unknown. Germline CDR1 is SGHRS and CDR2 is YFSETQ. Trimming left V 9 bases short and J 1 base short, with 17 bases between. This CDR3 contains 15 residues. The clonotype was recovered from a child younger than two with acute myeloid leukemia, due to receive a stem cell transplant. The chain carries TRBV5-1 and TRBJ2-4, with D unresolved. Specimen: PBMCs, collected before TCRalphabeta/CD19-depleted stem cell transplant. CDR3 in DNA: TGCGCCAACGGACCTCCCAGGATGGCCAAAAACATTCAGTACTTC. It is translated as CANGPPRMAKNIQYF.